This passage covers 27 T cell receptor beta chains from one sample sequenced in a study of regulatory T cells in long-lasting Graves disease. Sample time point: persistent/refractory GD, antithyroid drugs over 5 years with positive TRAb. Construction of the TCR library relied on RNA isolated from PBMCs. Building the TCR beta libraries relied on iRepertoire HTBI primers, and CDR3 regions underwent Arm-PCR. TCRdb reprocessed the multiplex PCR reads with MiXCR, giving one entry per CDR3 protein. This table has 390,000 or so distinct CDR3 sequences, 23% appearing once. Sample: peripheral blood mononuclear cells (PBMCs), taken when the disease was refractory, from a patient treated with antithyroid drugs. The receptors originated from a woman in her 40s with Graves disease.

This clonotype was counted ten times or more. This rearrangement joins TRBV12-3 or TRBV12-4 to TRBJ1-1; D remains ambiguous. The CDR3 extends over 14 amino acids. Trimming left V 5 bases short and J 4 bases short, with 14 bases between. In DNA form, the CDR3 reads TGTGCCAGCAGTATAAGGCGTGCGAGCACTGAAGCTTTCTTT. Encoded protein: CASSIRRASTEAFF.

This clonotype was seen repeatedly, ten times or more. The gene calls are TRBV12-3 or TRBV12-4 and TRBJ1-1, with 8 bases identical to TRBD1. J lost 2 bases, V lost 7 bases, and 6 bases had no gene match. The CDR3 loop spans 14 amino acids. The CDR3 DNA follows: TGTGCCAGCACCTCGACAGGGGAAAACACTGAAGCTTTCTTT. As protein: CASTSTGENTEAFF.

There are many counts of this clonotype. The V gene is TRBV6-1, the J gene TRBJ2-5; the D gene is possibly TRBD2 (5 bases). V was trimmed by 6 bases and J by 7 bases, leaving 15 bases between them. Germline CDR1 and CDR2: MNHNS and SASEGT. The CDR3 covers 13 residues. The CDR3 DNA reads TGTGCCAGCAGAAACCAAGATCGGGGGACCCAGTACTTC. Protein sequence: CASRNQDRGTQYF.

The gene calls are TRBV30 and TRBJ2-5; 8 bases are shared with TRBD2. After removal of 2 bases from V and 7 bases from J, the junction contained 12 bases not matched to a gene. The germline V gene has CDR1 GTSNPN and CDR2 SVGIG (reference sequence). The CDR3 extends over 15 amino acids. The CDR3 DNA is TGTGCCTGGAGTTCGGCTAGCGGGCCCCTATCGACCCAGTACTTC. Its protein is CAWSSASGPLSTQYF.

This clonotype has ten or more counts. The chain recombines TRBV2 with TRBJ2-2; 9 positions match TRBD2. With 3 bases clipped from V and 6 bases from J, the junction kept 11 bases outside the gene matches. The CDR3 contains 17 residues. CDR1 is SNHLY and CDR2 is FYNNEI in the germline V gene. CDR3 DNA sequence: TGTGCCAGCAGTGATCTGCTAGCGGGAAAGGATTCCGGGGAGCTGTTTTTT. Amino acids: CASSDLLAGKDSGELFF.

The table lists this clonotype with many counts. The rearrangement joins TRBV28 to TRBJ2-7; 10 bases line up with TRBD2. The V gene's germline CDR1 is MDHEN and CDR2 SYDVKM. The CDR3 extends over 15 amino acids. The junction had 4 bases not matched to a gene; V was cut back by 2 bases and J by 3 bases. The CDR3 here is CASSLTSGTFYEQYF. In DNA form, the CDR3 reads TGTGCCAGCAGTTTAACTAGCGGGACTTTCTACGAGCAGTACTTC.

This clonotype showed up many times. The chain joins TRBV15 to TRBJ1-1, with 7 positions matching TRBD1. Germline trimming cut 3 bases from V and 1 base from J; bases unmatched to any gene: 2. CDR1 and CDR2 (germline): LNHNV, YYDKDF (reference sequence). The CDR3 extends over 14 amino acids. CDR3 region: CATSRDRRNTEAFF. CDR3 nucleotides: TGTGCCACCAGCAGGGACAGGAGGAACACTGAAGCTTTCTTT. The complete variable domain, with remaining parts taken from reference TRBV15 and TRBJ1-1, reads DAMVIQNPRYQVTQFGKPVTLSCSQTLNHNVMYWYQQKSSQAPKLLFHYYDKDFNNEADTPDNFQSRRPNTSFCFLDIRSPGLGDTAMYLCATSRDRRNTEAFFGQGTRLTVV.

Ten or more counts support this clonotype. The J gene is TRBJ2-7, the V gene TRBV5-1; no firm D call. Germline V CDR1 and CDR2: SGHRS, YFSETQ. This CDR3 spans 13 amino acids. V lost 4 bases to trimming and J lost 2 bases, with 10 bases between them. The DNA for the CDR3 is TGCGCCAGCAGCAACTCAGGCACCTACGAGCAGTACTTC. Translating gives CASSNSGTYEQYF.

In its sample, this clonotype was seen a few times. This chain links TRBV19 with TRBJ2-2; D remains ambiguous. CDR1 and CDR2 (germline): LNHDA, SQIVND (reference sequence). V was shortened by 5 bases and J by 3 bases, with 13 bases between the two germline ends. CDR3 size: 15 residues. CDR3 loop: CASSELVYDTGELFF. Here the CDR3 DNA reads TGTGCCAGTAGTGAGCTAGTTTATGACACCGGGGAGCTGTTTTTT.

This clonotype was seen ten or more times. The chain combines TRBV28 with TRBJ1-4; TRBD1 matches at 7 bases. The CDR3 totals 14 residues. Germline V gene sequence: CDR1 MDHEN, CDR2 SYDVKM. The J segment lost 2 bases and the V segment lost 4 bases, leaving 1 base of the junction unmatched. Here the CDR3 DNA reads TGTGCCAGCAGTTCGGGACAGACTAATGAAAAACTGTTTTTT. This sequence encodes CASSSGQTNEKLFF.

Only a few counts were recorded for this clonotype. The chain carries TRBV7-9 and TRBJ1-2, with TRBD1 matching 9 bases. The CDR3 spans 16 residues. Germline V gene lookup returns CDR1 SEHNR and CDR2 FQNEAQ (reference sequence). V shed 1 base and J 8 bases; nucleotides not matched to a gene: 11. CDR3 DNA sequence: TGTGCCAGCAGCTTAGAGGGGGGACAGGGCGTGAGAGGCTACACCTTC. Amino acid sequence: CASSLEGGQGVRGYTF.

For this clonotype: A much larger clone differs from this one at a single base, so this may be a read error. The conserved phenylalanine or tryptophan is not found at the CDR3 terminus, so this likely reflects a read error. The CDR3 DNA reads TGTGCCACCAATGGGGGGGCGGGCCACGAGCAGTACCTC. This gives the protein CATNGGAGHEQYL. V usage is TRBV10-3 and J usage is TRBJ2-7, with D possibly TRBD2 on 7 matching bases. This CDR3 has 13 amino acids. The germline CDR1 and CDR2 sequences are ENHRY and SYGVKD. Trimming cost V 10 bases and J 5 bases, with 18 bases left between them.

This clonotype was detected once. This chain's CDR3 is CASSSDGVNQPQHF. The CDR3 DNA is TGTGCCAGCAGTTCTGACGGGGTCAATCAGCCCCAGCATTTT. The chain employs TRBV2 and TRBJ1-5, with D hard to call. CDR1 SNHLY and CDR2 FYNNEI come from the germline V gene. CDR3 length equals 14 residues. V dropped 5 bases and J dropped 3 bases, with 11 bases sitting between them.

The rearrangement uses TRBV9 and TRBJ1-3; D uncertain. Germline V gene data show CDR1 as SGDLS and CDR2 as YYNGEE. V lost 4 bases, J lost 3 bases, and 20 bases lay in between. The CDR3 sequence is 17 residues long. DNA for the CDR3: TGTGCCAGCAGCATGCCGGCCTCGGGCCTGGATGGAAACACCATATATTTT. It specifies CASSMPASGLDGNTIYF.

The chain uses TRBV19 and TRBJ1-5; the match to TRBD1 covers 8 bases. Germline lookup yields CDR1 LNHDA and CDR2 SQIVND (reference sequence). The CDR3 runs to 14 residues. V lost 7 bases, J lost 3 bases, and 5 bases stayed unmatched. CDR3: CASKLQGANQPQHF. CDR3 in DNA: TGTGCCAGTAAACTCCAGGGGGCCAATCAGCCCCAGCATTTT.

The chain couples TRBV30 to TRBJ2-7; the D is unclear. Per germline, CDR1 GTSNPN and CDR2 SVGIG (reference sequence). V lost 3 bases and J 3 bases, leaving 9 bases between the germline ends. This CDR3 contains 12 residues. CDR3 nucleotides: TGTGCCTGGAGCGGGCTGAGCTACGAGCAGTACTTC. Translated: CAWSGLSYEQYF.

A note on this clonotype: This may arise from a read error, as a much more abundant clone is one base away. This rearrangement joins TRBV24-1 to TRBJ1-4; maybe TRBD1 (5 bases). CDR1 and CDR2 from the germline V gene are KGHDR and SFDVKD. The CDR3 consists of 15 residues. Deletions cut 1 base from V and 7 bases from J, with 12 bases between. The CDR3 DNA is TGTGCCACCAGTGATTTAGGGCAGGGACCTGAAAAACTGTTTTTT. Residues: CATSDLGQGPEKLFF.

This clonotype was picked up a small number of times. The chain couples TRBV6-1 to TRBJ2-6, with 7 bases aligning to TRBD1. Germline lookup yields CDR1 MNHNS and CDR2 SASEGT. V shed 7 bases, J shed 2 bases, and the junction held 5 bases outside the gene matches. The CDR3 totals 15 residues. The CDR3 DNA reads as TGTGCCAGCACCCCCCAGGGGGCTGGGGCCAACGTCCTGACTTTC. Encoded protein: CASTPQGAGANVLTF.

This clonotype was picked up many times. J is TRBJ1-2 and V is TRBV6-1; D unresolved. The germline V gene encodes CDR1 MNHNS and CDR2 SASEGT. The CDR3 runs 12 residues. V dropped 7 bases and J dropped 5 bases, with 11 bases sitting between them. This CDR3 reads CASKDGWYGYTF. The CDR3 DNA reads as TGTGCCAGCAAGGACGGGTGGTATGGCTACACCTTC.

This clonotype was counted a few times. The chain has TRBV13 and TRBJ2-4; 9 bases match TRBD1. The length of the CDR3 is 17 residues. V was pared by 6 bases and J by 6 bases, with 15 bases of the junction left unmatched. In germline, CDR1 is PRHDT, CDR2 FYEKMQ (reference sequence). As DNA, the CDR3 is TGTGCCAGCAGTTATACTTCGGGGACAGGGCGTAGAAACATTCAGTACTTC. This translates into CASSYTSGTGRRNIQYF.

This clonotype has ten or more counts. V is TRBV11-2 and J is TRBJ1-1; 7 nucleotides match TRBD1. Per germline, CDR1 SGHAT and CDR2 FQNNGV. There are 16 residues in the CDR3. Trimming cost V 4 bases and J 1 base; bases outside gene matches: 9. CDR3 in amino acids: CASSYSWTGANTEAFF. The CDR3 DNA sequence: TGTGCCAGCAGCTACTCCTGGACAGGCGCGAACACTGAAGCTTTCTTT.

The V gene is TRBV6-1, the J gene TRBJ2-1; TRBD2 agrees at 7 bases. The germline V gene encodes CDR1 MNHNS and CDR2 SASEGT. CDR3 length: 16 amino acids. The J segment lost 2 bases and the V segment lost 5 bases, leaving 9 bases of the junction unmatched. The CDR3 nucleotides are TGTGCCAGCAGTCCTACACCTAGCGGAGCCTACAATGAGCAGTTCTTC. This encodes CASSPTPSGAYNEQFF.

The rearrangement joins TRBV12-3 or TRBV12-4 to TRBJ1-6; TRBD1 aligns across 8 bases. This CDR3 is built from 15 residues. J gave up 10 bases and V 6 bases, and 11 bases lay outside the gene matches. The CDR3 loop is CASSQMTGVGSPLHF. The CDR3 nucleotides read TGTGCCAGCAGCCAAATGACAGGGGTTGGCTCACCCCTCCACTTT.

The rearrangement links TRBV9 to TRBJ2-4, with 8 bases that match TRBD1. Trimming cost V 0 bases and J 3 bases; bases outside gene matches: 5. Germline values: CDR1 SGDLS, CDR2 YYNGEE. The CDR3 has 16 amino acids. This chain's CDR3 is CASSVARDRGKNIQYF. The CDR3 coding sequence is TGTGCCAGCAGCGTAGCTAGAGACAGGGGCAAAAACATTCAGTACTTC. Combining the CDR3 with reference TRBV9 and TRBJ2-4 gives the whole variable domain DSGVTQTPKHLITATGQRVTLRCSPRSGDLSVYWYQQSLDQGLQFLIQYYNGEERAKGNILERFSAQQFPDLHSELNLSSLELGDSALYFCASSVARDRGKNIQYFGAGTRLSVL.

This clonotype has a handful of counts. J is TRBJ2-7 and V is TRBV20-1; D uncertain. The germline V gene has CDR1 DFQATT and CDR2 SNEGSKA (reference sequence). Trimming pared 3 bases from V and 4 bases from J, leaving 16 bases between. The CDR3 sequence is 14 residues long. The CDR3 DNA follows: TGCAGTGCTAGCGGACCCCGGAGTAGGTACGAGCAGTACTTC. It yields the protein CSASGPRSRYEQYF.

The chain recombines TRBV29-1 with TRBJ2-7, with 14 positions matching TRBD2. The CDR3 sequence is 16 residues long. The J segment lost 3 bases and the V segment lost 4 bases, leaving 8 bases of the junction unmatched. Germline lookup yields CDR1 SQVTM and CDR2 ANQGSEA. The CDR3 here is CSVVGLAGGSVYEQYF. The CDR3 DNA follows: TGCAGCGTTGTTGGACTAGCGGGAGGTAGCGTCTACGAGCAGTACTTC.

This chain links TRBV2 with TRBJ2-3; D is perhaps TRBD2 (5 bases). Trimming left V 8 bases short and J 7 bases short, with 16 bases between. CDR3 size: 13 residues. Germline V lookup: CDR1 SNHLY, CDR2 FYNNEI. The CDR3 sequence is CASSPASGYTQYF. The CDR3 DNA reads TGTGCCAGCTCGCCGGCTTCGGGGTATACGCAGTATTTT.